Listed below are T cell receptor beta chains from one sample, sequenced in a study of regulatory T cells in long-lasting Graves disease. TCRdb reprocessed the multiplex PCR reads with MiXCR, giving one entry per CDR3 protein. The sample has 400,000 to 450,000 distinct CDR3 sequences, 14% to 15% seen once; the top ten hold around 15%. This sample also appeared in a second study, on T cells in Graves' hyperthyroidism and ophthalmopathy.

The sample was peripheral blood mononuclear cells (PBMCs), taken at new diagnosis, from a patient treated with antithyroid drugs. The receptor source for this set is a woman aged 30 to 39 with Graves disease. CDR3s include the opening cysteine and the closing phenylalanine or tryptophan. D genes are given only for firm matches. Size tells how often a clone was seen (once, few, many) or the class of an expanded clone, and some rows leave it out.

j_call v_call d_call clone_size cdr3_nt cdr3_aa
TRBJ2-7 TRBV5-1 NA many TGCGCCAGCAGGACCTCCTACGAGCAGTACTTC CASRTSYEQYF
TRBJ2-5 TRBV12-3/TRBV12-4 NA many TGTGCCAGCAGTTTAGCGCGGGGCATGGGAGGAGAGACCCAGTACTTC CASSLARGMGGETQYF
TRBJ2-1 TRBV20-1 TRBD2 few TGCAGTGCTAGAGATCCTTTCTTGGCGGGAGGGTGGAATGAGCAGTTCTTC CSARDPFLAGGWNEQFF
TRBJ2-3 TRBV12-3/TRBV12-4 NA many TGTGCCAGCAGTCCTAGCATCACAGATACGCAGTATTTT CASSPSITDTQYF
TRBJ1-5 TRBV28 NA many TGTGCCAGCAGCCCCTGGTTGGCCGCGGGCAATCAGCCCCAGCATTTT CASSPWLAAGNQPQHF
TRBJ1-5 TRBV10-3 NA few TGTGCCATCAGTGATAGGGTAGACAGGCCATCAGCCCAGCATTTT CAISDRVDRPSAQHF
TRBJ1-1 TRBV12-3/TRBV12-4 NA few TGTGCCAGCAGCTTCGGACATCCCACTGAAGCTTTCTTT CASSFGHPTEAFF
TRBJ2-7 TRBV28 NA many TGTGCCAGCAGCCCGGGAATGCGCGAGCAGTACTTC CASSPGMREQYF
TRBJ1-5 TRBV19 NA many TGTGCCAGTAGTACGTTTCCAGGGGCGGCTCAGCCCCAGCATTTT CASSTFPGAAQPQHF
TRBJ2-7 TRBV2 TRBD2 few TGTGCCAGCAAGGTACTAGCGGGAGGTTCCTACGAGCAGTACTTC CASKVLAGGSYEQYF
TRBJ2-2 TRBV5-1 NA many TGCGCCAGCAGCCCTAAGGGGCCGAACACCGGGGAGCTGTTTTTT CASSPKGPNTGELFF
TRBJ2-3 TRBV18 NA many TGTGCCAGCTCACCTAGCCAGGCGAGCACAGATACGCAGTATTTT CASSPSQASTDTQYF
TRBJ2-3 TRBV9 TRBD1 NA TGTGCCAGCAGCGTAGCCCCATCGGACAGGGGCAGCACAGATACGCAGTATTTT CASSVAPSDRGSTDTQYF
TRBJ2-3 TRBV12-3/TRBV12-4 TRBD2 many TGTGCCAGCAGTTTATCTAGCGGGAGAGATACGCAGTATTTT CASSLSSGRDTQYF
TRBJ1-2 TRBV27 NA few TGTGCCAGCAGTTCGGTGAAGGGACCCATCCCCTATGGCTACACCTTC CASSSVKGPIPYGYTF
TRBJ1-5 TRBV20-1 NA many TGCAGTGCTCCTCGAAACCGGGACACGGGTTTTCCCCAGCATTTT CSAPRNRDTGFPQHF
TRBJ2-7 TRBV6-1 NA many TGTGCCAGCAGGCTATCACCGCAGGAGAATTACGAGCAGTACTTC CASRLSPQENYEQYF
TRBJ2-3 TRBV5-5 NA few TGTGCCAGCAGCATTTTTGGTGGGCCCACAGATACGCAGTATTTT CASSIFGGPTDTQYF
TRBJ2-2 TRBV12-3/TRBV12-4 TRBD2 few TGTGCCAGCAGACCGGGACTAGCGGCGTCGGGGGAGCTGTTTTTT CASRPGLAASGELFF
TRBJ2-3 TRBV30 NA many TGTGCCTGGAGTGAGGGCCCAGATACGCAGTATTTT CAWSEGPDTQYF
TRBJ1-1 TRBV6-1 NA many TGTGCCAGCAGTGAGGCGGGGGGCAGGATGGTAGCTTTCTTT CASSEAGGRMVAFF